The rows below give T cell receptor beta chains drawn from one sample of a study of shared clonotypes between healthy human individuals. TCRdb's copy holds only in-frame clones and misses some; the assay was immunoSEQ multiplex PCR. The data hold under 2,500,000 clones, with 90% to 96% observed a single time. Sequencing used naive CD4+ T cells sorted from blood. These receptors originate from a man between 18 and 29 years old in good health. The CDR3 runs from the conserved cysteine through the conserved F or W. D genes are given only for firm matches. Only some rows state a clone size, as once, few, many or a class for expanded clones.

j_call	d_call	v_call	clone_size	cdr3_aa	cdr3_nt
TRBJ1-1	NA	TRBV30	once	CAWSVGLNTEAFF	TGTGCCTGGAGTGTGGGTTTGAACACTGAAGCTTTCTTT
TRBJ2-2	NA	TRBV19	NA	CASNTVINAGELFF	TGTGCCAGTAACACAGTAATTAACGCCGGGGAGCTGTTTTTT
TRBJ2-7	NA	TRBV7-2	NA	CASGSSSYEQYF	TGTGCCAGCGGAAGCAGCTCCTACGAGCAGTACTTC
TRBJ1-2	NA	TRBV6-5	NA	CASTPGSFYGYTF	TGTGCCAGTACCCCGGGGTCTTTTTATGGCTACACCTTC
TRBJ2-6	NA	TRBV9	NA	CASSRQGKDGANVLTF	TGTGCCAGCTCGAGGCAGGGGAAGGATGGGGCCAACGTCCTGACTTTC
TRBJ2-7	TRBD1	TRBV7-9	NA	CASSLAGQGADEQYF	TGTGCCAGCAGCTTAGCGGGACAGGGGGCGGACGAGCAGTACTTC
TRBJ2-5	TRBD1	TRBV19	NA	CASSPQGLETQYF	TGTGCCAGTAGTCCACAGGGGTTAGAGACCCAGTACTTC
TRBJ1-5	NA	TRBV2	NA	CASGPRRGGSQNQPQHF	TGTGCCAGCGGCCCGAGGCGTGGGGGTTCCCAGAATCAGCCCCAGCATTTT
TRBJ1-1	NA	TRBV19	once	CASSIALGGSEAFF	TGTGCCAGTAGTATAGCCCTGGGGGGCTCTGAAGCTTTCTTT
TRBJ1-1	NA	TRBV10-3	NA	CAISDGRTLATEAFF	TGTGCCATCAGTGACGGCCGGACGTTGGCCACTGAAGCTTTCTTT
TRBJ2-1	NA	TRBV11-3	NA	CASSLGQTYNEQFF	TGTGCCAGCAGCTTAGGACAAACATACAATGAGCAGTTCTTC
TRBJ1-1	TRBD1	TRBV9	NA	CASSAWQGANTEAFF	TGTGCCAGCAGCGCCTGGCAGGGGGCGAACACTGAAGCTTTCTTT
TRBJ2-7	TRBD2	TRBV2	once	CASSQEAGGNYEQYF	TGTGCCAGCAGTCAAGAAGCGGGAGGAAACTACGAGCAGTACTTC
TRBJ1-1	NA	TRBV6-5	NA	CASSGPGRADTEAFF	TGTGCCAGCAGTGGACCCGGACGGGCAGACACTGAAGCTTTCTTT
TRBJ1-5	NA	TRBV7-8	NA	CASSSSLRGPQHF	TGTGCCAGCAGCTCCTCATTGAGGGGGCCCCAGCATTTT
TRBJ2-2	NA	TRBV6-5	once	CAIGAGLTGELFF	TGTGCCATCGGGGCGGGACTCACCGGGGAGCTGTTTTTT
TRBJ2-5	NA	TRBV30	NA	CAWSGGGETQYF	TGTGCCTGGAGTGGGGGCGGGGAGACCCAGTACTTC
TRBJ1-4	NA	TRBV7-9	NA	CASSLGDKNAAKLFF	TGTGCCAGCAGCTTAGGGGACAAGAATGCGGCTAAACTGTTTTTT
TRBJ2-7	TRBD1	TRBV11-2	NA	CASSLDLAGGGEQYF	TGTGCCAGCAGCTTAGATCTGGCAGGGGGCGGCGAGCAGTACTTC
TRBJ2-7	TRBD2	TRBV28	NA	CASSSTSGSTHEQYF	TGTGCCAGCAGTTCGACTAGCGGGAGTACCCACGAGCAGTACTTC
TRBJ1-5	NA	TRBV28	NA	CASRLTSRGNQPQHF	TGTGCCAGCAGGTTAACGTCCAGGGGCAATCAGCCCCAGCATTTT
TRBJ1-4	NA	TRBV15	NA	CATSRDQGAGRQEKLFF	TGTGCCACCAGCAGAGATCAAGGGGCGGGGCGTCAGGAAAAACTGTTTTTT
TRBJ2-3	TRBD1	TRBV19	NA	CASSIGGTGTADTQYF	TGTGCCAGTAGTATAGGAGGGACAGGGACGGCAGATACGCAGTATTTT
TRBJ1-4	NA	TRBV21-1	once	CASSKALAFNEKLFF	TGTGCCAGCAGCAAAGCGCTGGCCTTTAATGAAAAACTGTTTTTT
TRBJ2-1	TRBD2	TRBV29-1	NA	CSVVGRLALNEQFF	TGCAGTGTTGTGGGGCGACTAGCGCTCAATGAGCAGTTCTTC
TRBJ2-1	NA	TRBV7-2	NA	CASSLRGAAFSEQFF	TGTGCCAGCAGCCTCAGGGGGGCCGCGTTTAGTGAGCAGTTCTTC
TRBJ1-2	NA	TRBV6-1	once	CASSEDSLTHDYGYTF	TGTGCCAGCAGTGAGGACAGCCTTACACACGACTATGGCTACACCTTC
TRBJ1-4	NA	TRBV25-1	NA	CASSDPGTHNLKLFF	TGTGCCAGCAGTGACCCCGGGACACACAACCTAAAACTGTTTTTT
TRBJ1-1	NA	TRBV19	few	CASSRPENSMNTEAFF	TGTGCCAGTTCTAGGCCGGAAAACTCTATGAACACTGAAGCTTTCTTT
TRBJ2-4	TRBD2	TRBV7-2	NA	CASSPPLGTGGIQYF	TGTGCCAGCAGCCCACCTCTGGGGACGGGGGGCATTCAGTACTTC
TRBJ2-7	TRBD2	TRBV5-1	NA	CASTSGAGDPYEQYF	TGCGCCAGCACCTCGGGAGCGGGGGACCCTTACGAGCAGTACTTC
TRBJ2-5	TRBD1	TRBV30	NA	CARSDRGLETQYF	TGTGCCCGATCGGACAGGGGGTTGGAGACCCAGTACTTC
TRBJ2-7	NA	TRBV19	once	CASSIDHGTRNSYEQYF	TGTGCCAGTAGTATAGACCACGGGACAAGGAACTCCTACGAGCAGTACTTC
TRBJ1-2	NA	TRBV11-2	NA	CASSLRAEANYGYTF	TGTGCCAGCAGTCTGAGGGCAGAAGCTAACTATGGCTACACCTTC
TRBJ2-7	NA	TRBV10-3	NA	CAIRVAGIYEQYF	TGTGCCATCAGAGTCGCAGGAATCTACGAGCAGTACTTC
TRBJ1-1	TRBD1	TRBV7-9	once	CASSRDRKAFF	TGTGCCAGCAGCCGGGACAGAAAAGCTTTCTTT
TRBJ1-3	NA	TRBV7-2	NA	CASSEVTSGNTIYF	TGTGCCAGCAGCGAAGTTACCTCTGGAAACACCATATATTTT
TRBJ2-1	TRBD2	TRBV6-1	NA	CASSDWTSGRYNEQFF	TGTGCCAGCAGTGACTGGACTAGCGGGAGATACAATGAGCAGTTCTTC
TRBJ2-7	NA	TRBV5-5	NA	CASSLAGEPAYEQYF	TGTGCCAGCAGCTTGGCGGGGGAGCCAGCCTACGAGCAGTACTTC
TRBJ1-2	NA	TRBV7-2	NA	CASSLGAGIEYGYTF	TGTGCCAGCAGCTTAGGGGCAGGGATAGAATATGGCTACACCTTC
TRBJ2-1	NA	TRBV7-3	NA	CASSLNRDNEQFF	TGTGCCAGCAGCTTAAATCGCGACAATGAGCAGTTCTTC
TRBJ2-7	NA	TRBV12-5	NA	CASGNSGLGEQYF	TGTGCTAGTGGTAACAGCGGGCTGGGCGAGCAGTACTTC
TRBJ1-1	TRBD1	TRBV4-1	NA	CASSRGTGGMYTEAFF	TGCGCCAGCAGCCGCGGGACAGGGGGCATGTACACTGAAGCTTTCTTT
TRBJ2-1	TRBD2	TRBV11-3	NA	CASSFSGSSYNEQFF	TGTGCCAGCAGCTTTAGCGGGAGCTCCTACAATGAGCAGTTCTTC
TRBJ1-5	NA	TRBV14	once	CASSQDLSQPQHF	TGTGCCAGCAGCCAAGATCTAAGTCAGCCCCAGCATTTT
TRBJ2-5	TRBD2	TRBV5-4	NA	CASSLGTSGAQETQYF	TGTGCCAGCAGCTTGGGGACTAGCGGGGCCCAAGAGACCCAGTACTTC
TRBJ2-4	NA	TRBV30	NA	CARGTKNIQYF	TGTGCACGGGGAACCAAAAACATTCAGTACTTC
TRBJ1-2	TRBD1	TRBV6-5	once	CASTDRGRHYGYTF	TGTGCCAGCACCGACAGGGGGCGCCACTATGGCTACACCTTC
TRBJ2-2	NA	TRBV25-1	NA	CASSDFQTKGFATGELFF	TGTGCCAGCAGTGATTTCCAAACAAAGGGGTTCGCCACCGGGGAGCTGTTTTTT
TRBJ1-2	NA	TRBV6-1	NA	CASPDRLGHGYTF	TGTGCCAGCCCTGATCGGCTGGGACATGGCTACACCTTC
TRBJ2-1	TRBD2	TRBV9	NA	CASSPILAGGSYNEQFF	TGTGCCAGCAGCCCTATCCTAGCGGGAGGATCCTACAATGAGCAGTTCTTC
TRBJ2-5	TRBD2	TRBV30	NA	CAWSVLAGGETQYF	TGTGCCTGGAGTGTGCTAGCGGGGGGAGAGACCCAGTACTTC
TRBJ1-1	NA	TRBV6-1	once	CASSADQMNTEAFF	TGTGCCAGCAGTGCTGACCAGATGAACACTGAAGCTTTCTTT
TRBJ1-5	NA	TRBV10-3	NA	CAVTPGGHQPQHF	TGTGCCGTCACGCCCGGGGGACATCAGCCCCAGCATTTT
TRBJ2-5	TRBD1	TRBV18	NA	CASSPRQGASETQYF	TGTGCCAGCTCACCACGACAGGGGGCGAGCGAGACCCAGTACTTC